The 18 T cell receptor beta chains below come from one sample, sequenced in a study of blood T cells in healthy people across ages. PCR was performed a second time for about 6 to 12 cycles using a sample-barcoded 5' primer and a J-beta primer mix. TCRdb re-called the 5' RACE reads with MiXCR, one entry per CDR3 protein. The sample has under 2 million distinct CDR3 sequences; about 35% are singletons. Input material: blood. Receptors originate from a woman under 40 in good health.

This clonotype was seen a handful of times. The gene calls are TRBV9 and TRBJ1-1, with D hard to call. Germline assignment: CDR1 SGDLS and CDR2 YYNGEE. The CDR3 totals 14 residues. V was cut by 0 bases and J by 0 bases, with 6 bases left in between. The CDR3 here is CASSVEGMNTEAFF. The CDR3 nucleotides are TGTGCCAGCAGCGTAGAAGGAATGAACACTGAAGCTTTCTTT.

The J gene is TRBJ2-3, the V gene TRBV5-1; possibly TRBD1 or TRBD2 for D (5 bases each). Per the germline V gene, CDR1 is SGHRS and CDR2 is YFSETQ. Trimming cost V 0 bases and J 5 bases, with 10 bases left between them. CDR3 length: 14 residues. This CDR3 reads CASSLGGPRDTQYF. DNA of the CDR3: TGCGCCAGCAGCTTGGGGGGACCCAGAGATACGCAGTATTTT.

This chain links TRBV7-2 with TRBJ1-2, with D perhaps matching TRBD1 (5 bases). CDR1 is SGHTA, CDR2 FQGNSA, per germline. The germline V and J ends were trimmed by 5 bases and 8 bases, with 15 bases remaining between them. The CDR3 has 13 amino acids. The CDR3 is CASSIDGAGGYTF. CDR3 DNA sequence: TGTGCCAGCAGCATAGACGGGGCCGGAGGCTACACCTTC.

This clonotype has more than one count but fewer than ten. This chain joins TRBV10-3 and TRBJ2-3, with TRBD1 matching 10 bases. Germline CDR1 reads ENHRY; CDR2 reads SYGVKD. The ends lost 0 bases at V and 4 bases at J; junction bases unmatched: 4. This CDR3 comprises 16 residues. The CDR3 nucleotides are TGTGCCATCAGTGAGTCTGGCGGACAGGGGGCAGATACGCAGTATTTT. As protein: CAISESGGQGADTQYF.

The chain carries TRBV7-9 and TRBJ2-7, with D perhaps matching TRBD1 (5 bases). Trimming cost V 5 bases and J 0 bases, with 14 bases left between them. The CDR3 length is 15 residues. Per the germline V gene, CDR1 is SEHNR and CDR2 is FQNEAQ (reference sequence). CDR3 amino acids: CASSPRAPSSYEQYF. The CDR3 DNA reads as TGTGCCAGCAGCCCCAGGGCCCCGAGCTCCTACGAGCAGTACTTC.

This clonotype was seen ten or more times. This chain uses TRBV29-1 with TRBJ2-7; no reliable D call. There are 13 residues in the CDR3. Trimming removed 4 bases at V and 0 bases at J, with 10 bases between. Per germline, CDR1 SQVTM and CDR2 ANQGSEA. The CDR3 bases are TGCAGCGTTGTGGCAAGAAGCTCCTACGAGCAGTACTTC. Encoded protein: CSVVARSSYEQYF.

The V call is TRBV19, the J call TRBJ2-3; TRBD1 matches at 10 bases. Trimming took 6 bases from V and 4 from J; bases not matched to a gene: 4. Germline CDR1 is LNHDA and CDR2 is SQIVND (reference sequence). The CDR3 covers 14 residues. The CDR3 loop reads CASRDRGQADTQYF. In DNA, the CDR3 is TGTGCCAGTAGAGACAGGGGGCAGGCAGATACGCAGTATTTT. Looking up the rest from reference TRBV19 and TRBJ2-3 gives the full variable domain: DGGITQSPKYLFRKEGQNVTLSCEQNLNHDAMYWYRQDPGQGLRLIYYSQIVNDFQKGDIAEGYSVSREKKESFPLTVTSAQKNPTAFYLCASRDRGQADTQYFGPGTRLTVL.

The chain carries TRBV6-2 or TRBV6-3 and TRBJ2-7; D call uncertain. Germline CDR1 is MNHEY and CDR2 is SVGEGT. V lost 2 bases, J lost 5 bases, and 4 bases lay in between. This CDR3 spans 11 amino acids. DNA of the CDR3: TGTGCCAGCAGTTACATCGACGAGCAGTACTTC. Protein sequence: CASSYIDEQYF.

The chain employs TRBV27 and TRBJ2-1; 7 bases map to TRBD1. Losses at the gene ends were 3 bases for V and 7 bases for J; bases not matched to a gene: 6. This CDR3 region has 14 residues. Germline V gene data show CDR1 as MNHEY and CDR2 as SMNVEV (reference sequence). CDR3 amino acids: CASSLGQIKNEQFF. Written as DNA, the CDR3 is TGTGCCAGCAGTTTGGGACAGATCAAAAATGAGCAGTTCTTC.

V is TRBV7-9 and J is TRBJ2-1; D call uncertain. CDR3 length equals 13 residues. Trimming cost V 6 bases and J 7 bases, with 13 bases left between them. Germline V gives CDR1 SEHNR, CDR2 FQNEAQ (reference sequence). The CDR3: CASRTTRENEQFF. CDR3 coding DNA: TGTGCCAGCAGAACTACACGAGAGAATGAGCAGTTCTTC. Full variable domain (remainder filled in from reference TRBV7-9 and TRBJ2-1): DTGVSQNPRHKITKRGQNVTFRCDPISEHNRLYWYRQTLGQGPEFLTYFQNEAQLEKSRLLSDRFSAERPKGSFSTLEIQRTEQGDSAMYLCASRTTRENEQFFGPGTRLTVL.

The chain carries TRBV6-1 and TRBJ2-7, with D tentatively TRBD1 or TRBD2 (5 bases each). This CDR3 has 13 amino acids. The germline V gene encodes CDR1 MNHNS and CDR2 SASEGT. V lost 6 bases and J lost 2, with 11 bases in between. Here the CDR3 reads CASRRDGTYEQYF. The CDR3 DNA follows: TGTGCCAGCAGGAGGGACGGTACCTACGAGCAGTACTTC.

The chain uses TRBV20-1 and TRBJ2-7; TRBD2 agrees at 15 bases. With 0 bases clipped from V and 4 bases from J, the junction kept 10 bases outside the gene matches. CDR1 and CDR2 (germline): DFQATT, SNEGSKA (reference sequence). This CDR3 has 18 residues. In DNA, the CDR3 is TGCAGTGCTAGAGATAAGACCGGACTAGCGGGAGGGCCGTACGAGCAGTACTTC. Protein product: CSARDKTGLAGGPYEQYF.

V and J are TRBV4-1 and TRBJ2-5; 7 bases are shared with TRBD2. Unmatched junction bases numbered 19, after V lost 1 base and J lost 11 bases. Germline lookup yields CDR1 MGHRA and CDR2 YSYEKL. The CDR3 runs to 17 residues. The CDR3 bases are TGCGCCAGCAGCCAAGCGGTGGGGGGGGTCCCATACAATGAGCAGTACTTC. Translation: CASSQAVGGVPYNEQYF.

The rearrangement links TRBV28 to TRBJ2-7; tentative D call: TRBD1 (6 bases). CDR3 length equals 17 residues. The germline V and J ends were trimmed by 4 bases and 2 bases, with 21 bases remaining between them. Germline values: CDR1 MDHEN, CDR2 SYDVKM. CDR3 amino acids: CASSSPTGLDPTYEQYF. CDR3 nucleotide sequence: TGTGCCAGCAGTTCGCCCACAGGGCTCGACCCGACCTACGAGCAGTACTTC.

There are a few counts of this clonotype. The chain uses TRBV6-1 and TRBJ1-5; the D is unclear. Germline-derived CDR1 and CDR2 are MNHNS and SASEGT. The V end was cut by 3 bases, the J end by 0 bases, with 18 bases between. This CDR3 contains 18 residues. The CDR3 sequence is CASSEVGSLFYSNQPQHF. The CDR3 coding sequence is TGTGCCAGCAGTGAGGTGGGATCCTTATTTTATAGCAATCAGCCCCAGCATTTT.

This clonotype was seen repeatedly, ten times or more. The rearrangement joins TRBV3-1 to TRBJ2-5; TRBD2 might be the D (6 bases). Between the trimmed V and J ends, which lost 4 bases and 2 bases, there was a span of 11 bases. Germline V lookup: CDR1 LGHDT, CDR2 YNNKEL (reference sequence). The length of the CDR3 is 14 residues. This CDR3 reads CASSLRTIQETQYF. The CDR3 DNA follows: TGTGCCAGCAGCCTCCGGACTATTCAAGAGACCCAGTACTTC.

This clonotype has more than one count but fewer than ten. J is TRBJ2-5 and V is TRBV4-1; a possible D gene is TRBD2 (5 bases). Per the germline V gene, CDR1 is MGHRA and CDR2 is YSYEKL. The CDR3 loop spans 15 amino acids. The ends were cut back, 1 base at V and 5 bases at J, with 14 bases in the middle. The CDR3 bases are TGCGCCAGCAGCCAAGTATGGGGATCGGGGGAGACCCAGTACTTC. This sequence encodes CASSQVWGSGETQYF.

The table lists this clonotype with a few counts. This chain connects TRBV6-1 to TRBJ2-5; tentatively, D is TRBD1 (6 bases). Germline V gene lookup returns CDR1 MNHNS and CDR2 SASEGT. The V gene lost 1 base and the J gene lost 9 bases, with 15 bases spanning the gap. The CDR3 runs 14 residues. CDR3 coding DNA: TGTGCCAGCAGTGAAGGGGACATTAGTGGGGCCCAGTACTTC. This codes for CASSEGDISGAQYF.